The rows below give T cell receptor beta chains drawn from one sample of a study of memory CD4+ T cells and cytomegalovirus serostatus. Libraries were prepared by immunoSEQ multiplex PCR; TCRdb keeps only in-frame clonotypes and omits some of them. The sample has some 67,000 clones; about 76% are singletons. Material for sequencing was memory CD4+ T cells from blood. The receptors come from an adult in good health and CMV-seropositive. The CDR3 runs from the conserved cysteine through the conserved F or W. A D gene is named only where the DNA matches it firmly. The size field is filled for only some rows; it gives once, few, many or a size class.

V	D	size	J	DNA	CDR3
TRBV30	TRBD1	NA	TRBJ2-7	TGTGCCTGGAGTAAGCCACCGACAGGGTACTACACCTACGAGCAGTACTTC	CAWSKPPTGYYTYEQYF
TRBV7-3	TRBD2	NA	TRBJ2-1	TGTGCCAGCAGCTTCTCTAGCGGGAACTTCAATGAGCAGTTCTTC	CASSFSSGNFNEQFF
TRBV6-1	NA	once	TRBJ1-1	TGTGCCAGCAGTGAACCCGACACTGAAGCTTTCTTT	CASSEPDTEAFF
TRBV9	TRBD2	NA	TRBJ2-1	TGTGCCAGCAGCGTAGCCTCAGGAAGCGGGGCCTACAATGAGCAGTTCTTC	CASSVASGSGAYNEQFF
TRBV5-1	NA	few	TRBJ2-7	TGCGCCAGCAGCTTCTTAGCGGATCCAATCTACGAGCAGTACTTC	CASSFLADPIYEQYF
TRBV14	NA	once	TRBJ2-7	TGTGCCAGCAGCCACCAGGGGCTGAAATCCTACGAGCAGTACTTC	CASSHQGLKSYEQYF
TRBV30	TRBD1	NA	TRBJ1-5	TGTGCCTGGAGTGACAGGGGCGGAGGTCAGCCCCAGCATTTT	CAWSDRGGGQPQHF
TRBV28	TRBD2	NA	TRBJ2-7	TGTGCCAGCAGTTCACCGCATAGCGGGAGGTACGAGCAGTACTTC	CASSSPHSGRYEQYF
TRBV7-3	TRBD2	NA	TRBJ2-1	TGTGCCAGCAGCTCCGGGACTAGCGGGTACAATGAGCAGTTCTTC	CASSSGTSGYNEQFF
TRBV11-1	TRBD2	NA	TRBJ2-7	TGTGCCAGCAGCTTCATCGGGACTAGCGGGATCGAGCAGTACTTC	CASSFIGTSGIEQYF
TRBV30	NA	many	TRBJ1-3	TGTGCCTGGGGACTGGGGGGTACTGGAAACACCATATATTTT	CAWGLGGTGNTIYF
TRBV2	NA	NA	TRBJ2-1	TGTGCCAGCAGTGCCTGGGAGGAGTACAATGAGCAGTTCTTC	CASSAWEEYNEQFF
TRBV30	NA	NA	TRBJ1-2	TGTGCCTGGGGAGAACAGGAAACTGGCTACACCTTC	CAWGEQETGYTF
TRBV10-3	NA	NA	TRBJ1-1	TGTGCCATCAGTATGACAGGTGAAGCTTTCTTT	CAISMTGEAFF
TRBV7-9	NA	NA	TRBJ1-2	TGTGCCAGCAGCTTAGGGACCGATATGACCTATGGCTACACCTTC	CASSLGTDMTYGYTF
TRBV10-1	NA	NA	TRBJ2-7	TGCGCCAGCAGTGATGGCAGGGGCGGCTACGAGCAGTACTTC	CASSDGRGGYEQYF
TRBV6-6	NA	NA	TRBJ2-4	TGTGCCAGCACCGAAAACCGGGAAATCCTGTACTTC	CASTENREILYF
TRBV20-1	NA	NA	TRBJ1-2	TGCAGTGCTCTCCCCTATGGCTACACCTTC	CSALPYGYTF
TRBV19	NA	NA	TRBJ2-2	TGTGCCAGTAAGTCCCCAGGGGACGGGGAGCTGTTTTTT	CASKSPGDGELFF
TRBV4-3	NA	NA	TRBJ2-6	TGCGCCAGCAGCCAAACGTCTGTATCTGGGGCCAACGTCCTGACTTTC	CASSQTSVSGANVLTF
TRBV6-1	NA	NA	TRBJ1-2	TGTGCCAGCAGTGTGGAGGAAGGTAACTATGGCTACACCTTC	CASSVEEGNYGYTF
TRBV6-5	NA	NA	TRBJ1-2	TGTGCCAGCAGTCAGACAGTAAACTATGGCTACACCTTC	CASSQTVNYGYTF